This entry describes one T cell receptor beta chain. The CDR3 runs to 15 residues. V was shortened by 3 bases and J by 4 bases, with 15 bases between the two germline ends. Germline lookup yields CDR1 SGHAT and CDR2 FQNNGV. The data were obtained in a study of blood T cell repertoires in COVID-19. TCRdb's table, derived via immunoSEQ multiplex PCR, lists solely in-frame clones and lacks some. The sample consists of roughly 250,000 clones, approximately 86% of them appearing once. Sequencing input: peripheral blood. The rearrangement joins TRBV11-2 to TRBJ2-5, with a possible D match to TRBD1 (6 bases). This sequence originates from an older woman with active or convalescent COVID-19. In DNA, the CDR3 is TGTGCCAGCAGCTTTGTGTTGGGGGCAGGAGAGACCCAGTACTTC. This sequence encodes CASSFVLGAGETQYF.